This is a list of T cell receptor beta chains from one sample in a study of OX40 agonist ivuxolimab in advanced cancers. Clones were read by immunoSEQ multiplex PCR, and TCRdb kept only the in-frame ones, dropping some. The sample has 70,000 to 85,000 clones; 90% are singletons. The material sequenced was CD4+ or CD8+ T cells sorted from blood, taken in a trial of the OX40 agonist ivuxolimab. These TCRs come from an adult with an advanced solid tumor such as melanoma, head and neck, liver or kidney cancer. The CDR3 runs from the conserved cysteine through the conserved F or W. A D gene is named only where the DNA matches it firmly. Clone size appears in some rows only: once, few, many, or a class for an expanded clone.

J: TRBJ2-3; size: .; D: .; V: TRBV11-3; DNA: TGTGCCAGCAGCCTTAGGGCGGCTAGCACAGATACGCAGTATTTT; CDR3: CASSLRAASTDTQYF
J: TRBJ1-6; size: .; D: TRBD1; V: TRBV27; DNA: TGTGCCAGCAGACCGGACAGGGCAAATTCACCCCTCCACTTT; CDR3: CASRPDRANSPLHF
J: TRBJ2-5; size: once; D: .; V: TRBV7-8; DNA: TGTGCCAGCAGCTGGCCAGGAGCCCAAGAGACCCAGTACTTC; CDR3: CASSWPGAQETQYF
J: TRBJ2-1; size: .; D: .; V: TRBV19; DNA: TGTGCCAGTAGTATCCAACTCTACAATGAGCAGTTCTTC; CDR3: CASSIQLYNEQFF
J: TRBJ2-5; size: .; D: .; V: TRBV2; DNA: TGTGCCAGCAGTGGGGTGTCCAGACAAGAGACCCAGTACTTC; CDR3: CASSGVSRQETQYF
J: TRBJ1-4; size: .; D: .; V: TRBV6-5; DNA: TGTGCCAGCAGTCGGGCCTACTATGAAAAACTGTTTTTT; CDR3: CASSRAYYEKLFF
J: TRBJ2-7; size: .; D: .; V: TRBV7-2; DNA: TGTGCCAGCAGCTTATCCCACTCCTACGAGCAGTACTTC; CDR3: CASSLSHSYEQYF
J: TRBJ1-1; size: .; D: .; V: TRBV4-1; DNA: TGCGCCAGCAGCCGCTCTGTGGGGGACTCTGAAGCTTTCTTT; CDR3: CASSRSVGDSEAFF
J: TRBJ2-1; size: .; D: TRBD2; V: TRBV14; DNA: TGTGCCAGCAGCCGGAGACTAGCGGGATTCTCCAATGAGCAGTTCTTC; CDR3: CASSRRLAGFSNEQFF
J: TRBJ2-5; size: .; D: TRBD2; V: TRBV10-1; DNA: TGCGCCAGCAAGACTAGCGGGAGCGTCACACAAGAGACCCAGTACTTC; CDR3: CASKTSGSVTQETQYF
J: TRBJ2-1; size: .; D: .; V: TRBV15; DNA: TGTGCCACCAGCAGAGATGGGGGTGAGCAGTTCTTC; CDR3: CATSRDGGEQFF
J: TRBJ2-2; size: .; D: TRBD1; V: TRBV4-1; DNA: TGCGCCAGCAGCCACAGGGACAGGGGCACCGGGGAGCTGTTTTTT; CDR3: CASSHRDRGTGELFF
J: TRBJ2-7; size: .; D: TRBD1; V: TRBV7-3; DNA: TGTGCCAGCAGCTTAAAGGGCCCCGGGACAGGGGTCAACGAGCAGTACTTC; CDR3: CASSLKGPGTGVNEQYF
J: TRBJ2-5; size: once; D: TRBD1; V: TRBV15; DNA: TGTGCCACCAGCTGGGCCCAGGGGGCTCTAGGGACCCAGTACTTC; CDR3: CATSWAQGALGTQYF
J: TRBJ1-5; size: .; D: TRBD1; V: TRBV18; DNA: TGTGCCAGCTCACCTGCCGGGACAGGGAGCAATCAGCCCCAGCATTTT; CDR3: CASSPAGTGSNQPQHF
J: TRBJ2-7; size: .; D: TRBD1; V: TRBV5-5; DNA: TGTGCCAGCAGCTTGGAGTGGACAGGGGGGCTCTACGAGCAGTACTTC; CDR3: CASSLEWTGGLYEQYF
J: TRBJ2-4; size: .; D: TRBD2; V: TRBV28; DNA: TGTGCCAGCAGTTACCCGGGGGGAGCCAAAAACATTCAGTACTTC; CDR3: CASSYPGGAKNIQYF
J: TRBJ2-4; size: .; D: TRBD2; V: TRBV19; DNA: TGTGCCAGTAGTATGGGTGGTAGCGGGAGTACACACATTCAGTACTTC; CDR3: CASSMGGSGSTHIQYF
J: TRBJ1-1; size: .; D: .; V: TRBV2; DNA: TGTGCCAGGACGGGACCCATGAACACTGAAGCTTTCTTT; CDR3: CARTGPMNTEAFF
J: TRBJ2-3; size: .; D: TRBD2; V: TRBV4-2; DNA: TGTGCCAGCAGCCAAGGGGTTGGCGGGAGGGGCACAGATACGCAGTATTTT; CDR3: CASSQGVGGRGTDTQYF
J: TRBJ2-2; size: .; D: .; V: TRBV7-2; DNA: TGTGCCAGCAGCTTAGATGGGATCGGGGAGCTGTTTTTT; CDR3: CASSLDGIGELFF
J: TRBJ1-2; size: .; D: .; V: TRBV11-2; DNA: TGTGCCAGCAGCACCCGAATTGAGGGTGGCTACACCTTC; CDR3: CASSTRIEGGYTF
J: TRBJ2-3; size: .; D: TRBD2; V: TRBV5-4; DNA: TGTGCCAGCAGCTTCTTCAGCGGGAACACAGATACGCAGTATTTT; CDR3: CASSFFSGNTDTQYF
J: TRBJ2-5; size: few; D: .; V: TRBV19; DNA: TGTGCCAGTTGCAAGAATGGGGGAGAGACCCAGTACTTC; CDR3: CASCKNGGETQYF
J: TRBJ2-7; size: .; D: TRBD2; V: TRBV7-3; DNA: TGTGCCAGCAGCCAGACTAGCGGGAGCTACGAGCAGTACTTC; CDR3: CASSQTSGSYEQYF
J: TRBJ2-5; size: .; D: .; V: TRBV5-4; DNA: TGTGCCAGCAGCCCACAGGGGGGGGAGACCCAGTACTTC; CDR3: CASSPQGGETQYF
J: TRBJ2-3; size: .; D: .; V: TRBV5-1; DNA: TGCGCCAGCACCCCGGGATTCCCCACAGATACGCAGTATTTT; CDR3: CASTPGFPTDTQYF
J: TRBJ1-6; size: .; D: .; V: TRBV4-3; DNA: TGCGCCAGCAGCCAAGACAGGACGGTCAATTCACCCCTCCACTTT; CDR3: CASSQDRTVNSPLHF
J: TRBJ2-1; size: .; D: TRBD2; V: TRBV19; DNA: TGTGCCAGTAAGCCGGGAGGGCAGGAGCAGTTCTTC; CDR3: CASKPGGQEQFF
J: TRBJ2-2; size: .; D: TRBD2; V: TRBV16; DNA: TGTGCCAGCAGCCAAACTAGCGGGAGTGGAGGCACCGGGGAGCTGTTTTTT; CDR3: CASSQTSGSGGTGELFF
J: TRBJ2-1; size: .; D: .; V: TRBV7-3; DNA: TGTGCCAGCAGCCCAGACCCTTACAATGAGCAGTTCTTC; CDR3: CASSPDPYNEQFF
J: TRBJ2-1; size: .; D: .; V: TRBV7-3; DNA: TGTGCCAGCAGCTTAAGTCGAGAGAATGAGCAGTTCTTC; CDR3: CASSLSRENEQFF
J: TRBJ1-3; size: .; D: TRBD1; V: TRBV27; DNA: TGTGCCAGCAGGAGGACAGGGGCCAACACCATATATTTT; CDR3: CASRRTGANTIYF
J: TRBJ2-3; size: .; D: TRBD2; V: TRBV27; DNA: TGTGCCAGCAGTATCGACGGGGGGTTGGGAGCAGATACGCAGTATTTT; CDR3: CASSIDGGLGADTQYF